This T cell receptor beta chain was identified during a study of cytomegalovirus exposure and HLA in healthy donors. V lost 4 bases, J lost 1 base, and 1 base stayed unmatched. CDR1 is SGHRS, CDR2 YFSETQ, per germline. The CDR3 has 13 residues. On this clone itself: What it binds is not known.

PCR used 60 Vbeta primers and 13 Jbeta primers. Method: immunoSEQ multiplex PCR; TCRdb's copy keeps in-frame clones and lacks some. This table holds around 150,000 clones, about 78% found once. Study-level results: Researchers catalogued 160 or so TCR beta chains as cytomegalovirus-associated. TCR beta V- and J-gene trimming was later associated with a missense DCLRE1C variant. Follow-up analysis found HLA locus-dependent TCR association rates, highest for DRB1 and lowest for HLA-C.

The receptor was derived from a male donor in good health and CMV-seronegative. Sequenced material: PBMCs. The V gene is TRBV5-1, the J gene TRBJ2-5; 7 nucleotides align to TRBD1. The CDR3: CASSPGGQETQYF. DNA of the CDR3: TGCGCCAGCAGCCCAGGGGGCCAAGAGACCCAGTACTTC.